These T cell receptor beta chains were read from a single sample in a study of blood T cell repertoires in COVID-19. Assay used: immunoSEQ multiplex PCR; TCRdb lists only in-frame clones, some missing. This table holds about 210,000 clones, roughly 94% found once. Sequencing was performed on peripheral blood. These TCRs come from a man in his thirties or forties with acute or convalescent COVID-19. Both conserved end residues are part of each CDR3. The D gene is left open where the match is weak. Expanded clones get a size class; other rows say once, few or many, or leave the size out.

-,-,TRBV28,TRBJ2-2,CASSLSSGELFF,TGTGCCAGCAGTTTATCGTCCGGGGAGCTGTTTTTT
-,TRBD1,TRBV29-1,TRBJ2-1,CSVRPGQGGRNEQFF,TGCAGCGTTAGACCCGGACAGGGGGGGCGCAATGAGCAGTTCTTC
-,TRBD2,TRBV4-2,TRBJ2-5,CASSYRLAGGGETQYF,TGTGCCAGCAGTTATAGACTAGCGGGAGGGGGGGAGACCCAGTACTTC
-,-,TRBV5-1,TRBJ2-5,CASSVDLQETQYF,TGCGCCAGCAGCGTGGACCTCCAGGAGACCCAGTACTTC
-,-,TRBV5-1,TRBJ2-7,CASSLTGQTPYEQYF,TGCGCCAGCAGCTTAACCGGACAGACCCCCTACGAGCAGTACTTC
-,TRBD1,TRBV3-1/TRBV3-2,TRBJ2-5,CVSSQDVPSGGTQYF,TGTGTCAGCAGCCAAGATGTACCTTCAGGGGGGACCCAGTACTTC
once,-,TRBV7-3,TRBJ2-1,CASSPNRVDGEQFF,TGTGCCAGCAGCCCGAACAGGGTGGATGGTGAGCAGTTCTTC
-,TRBD2,TRBV5-4,TRBJ2-2,CASSYLRGANTGELFF,TGTGCCAGCAGTTACCTGCGGGGGGCTAACACCGGGGAGCTGTTTTTT
-,-,TRBV7-9,TRBJ1-3,CASSRRSGNTIYF,TGTGCCAGCAGCCGCAGGTCTGGAAACACCATATATTTT
once,-,TRBV12-3/TRBV12-4,TRBJ1-2,CASKPSGGYTF,TGTGCCAGCAAACCTTCCGGGGGCTACACCTTC
-,TRBD2,TRBV12-5,TRBJ2-1,CASGFLTSGGWNEQFF,TGTGCTAGTGGTTTCCTAACTAGCGGGGGATGGAATGAGCAGTTCTTC
-,-,TRBV4-1,TRBJ2-7,CASSLHNSEQYF,TGCGCCAGCAGCCTCCACAATTCGGAGCAGTACTTC
-,-,TRBV10-3,TRBJ2-7,CAISALGTPNEQYF,TGTGCCATCAGTGCCCTCGGGACTCCTAACGAGCAGTACTTC
-,TRBD1,TRBV6-6,TRBJ2-7,CASSYSDRGVFEQYF,TGTGCCAGCAGTTACTCGGACAGGGGAGTTTTCGAGCAGTACTTC
-,TRBD2,TRBV7-9,TRBJ2-1,CASRLAGAYNEQFF,TGTGCCAGCAGGCTAGCGGGAGCGTACAATGAGCAGTTCTTC
-,-,TRBV9,TRBJ2-7,CASSVREMGEQYF,TGTGCCAGCAGCGTACGGGAAATGGGCGAGCAGTACTTC
-,TRBD1,TRBV2,TRBJ1-6,CASSLGQSALHF,TGTGCCAGCAGTTTGGGACAGTCGGCCCTCCACTTT
-,-,TRBV5-1,TRBJ1-1,CASSLELQGSAFF,TGCGCCAGCAGCTTGGAACTACAGGGAAGCGCTTTCTTT
-,-,TRBV28,TRBJ2-1,CASRSWRTRDEQFF,TGTGCCAGCAGGTCTTGGAGGACCCGAGATGAGCAGTTCTTC
-,-,TRBV11-3,TRBJ2-3,CASSSGHPIAQRSRDTQYF,TGTGCCAGCAGCTCCGGACACCCCATAGCCCAAAGGTCACGAGATACGCAGTATTTT
-,TRBD2,TRBV9,TRBJ2-1,CASSVGLAGAGVNEQFF,TGTGCCAGCAGCGTGGGGCTAGCGGGAGCCGGTGTTAATGAGCAGTTCTTC
-,TRBD2,TRBV9,TRBJ2-3,CASSPSHSGVTDTQYF,TGTGCCAGCAGCCCCTCTCATAGCGGGGTGACAGATACGCAGTATTTT
-,-,TRBV11-2,TRBJ1-4,CASSLIQSTTEKLFF,TGTGCCAGCAGCTTAATACAGAGCACGACGGAAAAACTGTTTTTT
-,TRBD2,TRBV27,TRBJ2-1,CASRFGLAGGNNEQFF,TGTGCCAGCAGATTCGGGCTAGCGGGGGGGAACAATGAGCAGTTCTTC
few,-,TRBV5-6,TRBJ1-6,CASRRGRNSPLHF,TGTGCCAGCAGAAGGGGTCGCAATTCACCCCTCCACTTT
-,-,TRBV7-2,TRBJ1-1,CASSLPLADKNTEAFF,TGTGCCAGCAGCTTACCCCTCGCGGACAAAAACACTGAAGCTTTCTTT
-,-,TRBV6-2/TRBV6-3,TRBJ1-1,CASSLWKRSEAFF,TGTGCCAGCAGTTTGTGGAAAAGGAGTGAAGCTTTCTTT
-,-,TRBV5-1,TRBJ1-4,CASSLGQNEKLFF,TGCGCCAGCAGCTTGGGACAGAATGAAAAACTGTTTTTT
-,-,TRBV4-1,TRBJ2-3,CASSLFKTSTDTQYF,TGCGCCAGCAGCCTTTTTAAAACTAGCACAGATACGCAGTATTTT
-,TRBD1,TRBV5-1,TRBJ2-7,CASGAGTGAYEQYF,TGCGCCAGCGGGGCAGGGACAGGGGCCTACGAGCAGTACTTC
once,-,TRBV19,TRBJ2-1,CASSIGSSNSYNEQFF,TGTGCCAGTAGTATAGGAAGTAGCAACTCCTACAATGAGCAGTTCTTC
-,-,TRBV29-1,TRBJ2-7,CSVEDSSNPYEQYF,TGCAGCGTTGAAGATTCTAGTAACCCCTACGAGCAGTACTTC
-,TRBD2,TRBV28,TRBJ2-3,CASSFTAGGPGGQYF,TGTGCCAGCAGTTTTACAGCGGGAGGGCCAGGAGGGCAGTATTTT
-,-,TRBV5-1,TRBJ2-1,CASSLSFNEQFF,TGCGCCAGCAGCTTATCCTTCAATGAGCAGTTCTTC